What follows describes a single TCR beta chain. Trimming removed 4 bases from V and 5 bases from J; junction bases left unmatched: 11. Germline assignment: CDR1 SGHRS and CDR2 YFSETQ. The CDR3 loop spans 15 amino acids. The sample comes from a study of glioma-infiltrating T cells after dendritic cell vaccination. Overall study context: Autologous tumor lysate was loaded overnight onto monocyte-derived dendritic cells grown approximately 7 days with IL-4 and GM-CSF.

TCRdb's copy holds only in-frame clones and misses some; the assay was immunoSEQ multiplex PCR. The repertoire holds tens of thousands of clones, 85% seen once, with 2.5% to 3% in the top ten. The chain is built from TRBV5-1 and TRBJ1-1, with 7 bases lining up with TRBD1. This sequence was found in a human donor with glioblastoma. The material sequenced was blood, taken before dendritic cell vaccination. The CDR3 region is CASSAVGGSPTEAFF. In DNA, the CDR3 is TGCGCCAGCAGCGCGGTAGGGGGCTCTCCAACTGAAGCTTTCTTT.